This passage covers 11 T cell receptor beta chains from one sample sequenced in a study of T cell repertoires in cytomegalovirus infection. TCRdb recomputed calls from the reads with MiXCR, one row per CDR3 protein. The sample lists a few hundred thousand distinct CDR3 sequences; roughly an eighth were seen once. Sequenced material: PBMCs. All receptors derive from a human donor in good health (CMV status not recorded). Some clones in this sample may be carry-over from other donors' samples.

This clonotype was seen many times. The chain couples TRBV10-1 to TRBJ1-1; D remains unclear. Per germline, CDR1 WNHNN and CDR2 SYGVQD (reference sequence). The CDR3 totals 12 residues. Between the trimmed V and J ends, which lost 4 bases and 5 bases, there was a span of 8 bases. CDR3 protein: CASSGWATEAFF. CDR3 nucleotide sequence: TGCGCCAGCAGTGGTTGGGCGACTGAAGCTTTCTTT.

This clonotype was recorded many times. The chain joins TRBV7-2 to TRBJ1-2; D is unclear. Germline V gene lookup returns CDR1 SGHTA and CDR2 FQGNSA. The CDR3 extends over 13 amino acids. V was clipped by 3 bases and J by 8 bases, with 13 bases between them. The CDR3 loop is CASSLNGWRGYTF. The CDR3 nucleotides are TGTGCCAGCAGCTTGAACGGGTGGAGGGGCTACACCTTC.

The table lists this clonotype with a few counts. The genes are TRBV6-1 and TRBJ2-2; unclear D gene. The V end was cut by 6 bases, the J end by 2 bases, with 7 bases between. CDR1 MNHNS and CDR2 SASEGT come from the germline V gene. The CDR3 extends over 13 amino acids. As DNA, the CDR3 is TGTGCCAGCAGCGACACTAACACCGGGGAGCTGTTTTTT. It yields the protein CASSDTNTGELFF.

This clonotype appeared a few times. The chain combines TRBV20-1 with TRBJ2-7; D might be TRBD2 (7 bases). V was clipped by 0 bases and J by 5 bases, with 14 bases between them. Germline lookup yields CDR1 DFQATT and CDR2 SNEGSKA (reference sequence). The CDR3 consists of 14 residues. Here the CDR3 reads CSARDRAGAHEQYF. For the CDR3, the DNA is TGCAGTGCTAGAGATAGGGCGGGGGCCCACGAGCAGTACTTC.

This clonotype has ten or more counts. Here the CDR3 reads CASSLVQGGYNEQFF. In DNA form, the CDR3 reads TGTGCCAGCAGCTTAGTTCAGGGGGGATACAATGAGCAGTTCTTC. The chain employs TRBV7-2 and TRBJ2-1, with D maybe TRBD1 (7 bases). In germline, CDR1 is SGHTA, CDR2 FQGNSA. V lost 1 base and J 4 bases, leaving 11 bases between the germline ends. The CDR3 is made up of 15 amino acids.

CDR3 DNA sequence: TGCAGCGTTGAGATAGCGGTGGTGACAGATACGCAGTATTTT. Translated: CSVEIAVVTDTQYF. The chain recombines TRBV29-1 with TRBJ2-3; D may be TRBD2 (6 bases). Germline V gene data show CDR1 as SQVTM and CDR2 as ANQGSEA. CDR3 length: 14 amino acids. V lost 3 bases and J lost 3, with 13 bases in between.

This chain links TRBV6-6 with TRBJ2-2, with D possibly being TRBD1 or TRBD2 (5 bases each). In germline, CDR1 is MNHNY, CDR2 SVGAGI (reference sequence). CDR3 length: 15 amino acids. The V end lost 0 bases, the J end lost 6 bases, and 11 bases lay between the germline ends. Written as DNA, the CDR3 is TGTGCCAGCAGTTACTCAAGGCAGGGACCCGGGGAGCTGTTTTTT. Its protein is CASSYSRQGPGELFF.

This clonotype occurred many times. J is TRBJ2-1 and V is TRBV6-2 or TRBV6-3; D unclear. Trimming took 2 bases from V and 7 from J, leaving 15 bases between them. The CDR3 is 15 amino acids. CDR1 is MNHEY, CDR2 SVGEGT, per germline. CDR3 in amino acids: CASSYDLHPWNEQFF. CDR3 bases: TGTGCCAGCAGTTACGACTTACACCCATGGAATGAGCAGTTCTTC.

This clonotype was observed a few times. The V and J genes are TRBV20-1 and TRBJ2-2, with 9 positions matching TRBD2. CDR1 DFQATT and CDR2 SNEGSKA come from the germline V gene (reference sequence). The J segment lost 4 bases and the V segment lost 0 bases, leaving 6 bases of the junction unmatched. The CDR3 extends over 16 amino acids. The CDR3 DNA sequence: TGCAGTGCTAGAGATGGGGGCGGGAGGGCCACCGGGGAGCTGTTTTTT. Its translation: CSARDGGGRATGELFF.

This clonotype has just a few counts. The V and J genes are TRBV20-1 and TRBJ2-5, with 8 bases aligning to TRBD1. Trimming cost V 6 bases and J 4 bases; bases outside gene matches: 7. Per germline, CDR1 DFQATT and CDR2 SNEGSKA (reference sequence). The CDR3 totals 13 residues. In DNA form, the CDR3 reads TGCAGTGCCACATGGACAGGGTCAGAGACCCAGTACTTC. This gives the protein CSATWTGSETQYF.

This clonotype was seen more than once but under ten times. V usage is TRBV10-3 and J usage is TRBJ2-2; perhaps TRBD2 as D (5 bases). The CDR3 sequence is 14 residues long. Per germline, CDR1 ENHRY and CDR2 SYGVKD. Deletions cut 2 bases from V and 1 base from J, with 5 bases between. The CDR3 DNA follows: TGTGCCATCAGTGAGGAGGGGAACACCGGGGAGCTGTTTTTT. Amino acids: CAISEEGNTGELFF.